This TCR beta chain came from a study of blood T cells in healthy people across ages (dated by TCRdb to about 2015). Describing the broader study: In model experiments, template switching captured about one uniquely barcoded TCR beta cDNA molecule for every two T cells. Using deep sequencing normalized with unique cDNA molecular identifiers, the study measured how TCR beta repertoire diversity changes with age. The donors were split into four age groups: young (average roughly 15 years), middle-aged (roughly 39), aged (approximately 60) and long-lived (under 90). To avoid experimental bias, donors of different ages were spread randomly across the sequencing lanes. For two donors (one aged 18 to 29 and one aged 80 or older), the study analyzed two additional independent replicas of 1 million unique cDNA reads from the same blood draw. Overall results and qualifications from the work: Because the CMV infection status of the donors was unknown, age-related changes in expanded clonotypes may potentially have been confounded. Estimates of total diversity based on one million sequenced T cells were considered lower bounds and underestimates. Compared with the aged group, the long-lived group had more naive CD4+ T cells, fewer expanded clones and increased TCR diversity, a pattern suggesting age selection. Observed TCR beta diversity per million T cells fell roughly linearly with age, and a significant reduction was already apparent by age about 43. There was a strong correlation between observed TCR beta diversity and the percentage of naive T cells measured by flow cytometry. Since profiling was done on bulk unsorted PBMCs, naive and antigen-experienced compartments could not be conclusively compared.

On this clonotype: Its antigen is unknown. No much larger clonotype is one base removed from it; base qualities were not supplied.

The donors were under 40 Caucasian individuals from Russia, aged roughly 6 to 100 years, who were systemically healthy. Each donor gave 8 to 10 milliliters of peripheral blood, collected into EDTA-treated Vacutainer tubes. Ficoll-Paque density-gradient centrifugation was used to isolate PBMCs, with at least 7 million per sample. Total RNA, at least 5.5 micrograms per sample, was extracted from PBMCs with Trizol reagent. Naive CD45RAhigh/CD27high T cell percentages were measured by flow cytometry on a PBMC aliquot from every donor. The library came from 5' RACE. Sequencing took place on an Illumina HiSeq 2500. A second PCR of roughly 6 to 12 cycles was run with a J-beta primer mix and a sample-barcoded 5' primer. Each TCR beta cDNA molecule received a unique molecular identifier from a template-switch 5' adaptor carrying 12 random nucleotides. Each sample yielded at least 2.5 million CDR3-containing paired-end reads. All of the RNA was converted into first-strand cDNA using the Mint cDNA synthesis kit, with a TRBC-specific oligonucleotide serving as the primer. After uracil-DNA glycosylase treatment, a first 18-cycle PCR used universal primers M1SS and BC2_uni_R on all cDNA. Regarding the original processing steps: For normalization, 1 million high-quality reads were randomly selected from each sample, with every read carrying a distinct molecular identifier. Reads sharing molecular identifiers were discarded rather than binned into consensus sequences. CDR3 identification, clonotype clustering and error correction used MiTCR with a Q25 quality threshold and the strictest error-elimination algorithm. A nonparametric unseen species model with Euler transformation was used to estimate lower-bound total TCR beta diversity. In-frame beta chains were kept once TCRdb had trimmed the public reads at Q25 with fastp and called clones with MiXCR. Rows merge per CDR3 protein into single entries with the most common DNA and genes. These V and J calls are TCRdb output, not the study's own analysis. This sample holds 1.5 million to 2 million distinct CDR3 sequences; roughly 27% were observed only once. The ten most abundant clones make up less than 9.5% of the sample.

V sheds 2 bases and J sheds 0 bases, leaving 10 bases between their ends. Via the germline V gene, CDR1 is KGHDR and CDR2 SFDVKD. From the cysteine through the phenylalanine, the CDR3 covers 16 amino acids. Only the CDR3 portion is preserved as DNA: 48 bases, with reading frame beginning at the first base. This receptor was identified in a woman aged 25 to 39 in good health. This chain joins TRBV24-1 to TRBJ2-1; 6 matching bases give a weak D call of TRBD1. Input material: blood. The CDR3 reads CATSDWGPPSYNEQFF. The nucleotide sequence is TGTGCCACCAGTGATTGGGGGCCGCCCTCCTACAATGAGCAGTTCTTC.